A selection of T cell receptor beta chains follows, all from one sample in a study of blood T cells in healthy people across ages. Via MiXCR, TCRdb re-called the 5' RACE reads, giving one row per CDR3 protein. The profile shows a few hundred thousand distinct CDR3 sequences, 27% of them singletons. The sequencing input was blood. The receptor source for this set is a woman aged 70 to 79 in good health. Each CDR3 is given with its conserved first and last residue.

j_gene: TRBJ2-5
v_gene: TRBV12-3/TRBV12-4
CDR3aa: CASSSPGSGKRETQYF

j_gene: TRBJ2-7
v_gene: TRBV10-3
CDR3aa: CAISESPYGGASSYEQYF

j_gene: TRBJ2-5
v_gene: TRBV9
CDR3aa: CASSAYSAGEQYF

j_gene: TRBJ2-5
v_gene: TRBV4-1
CDR3aa: CASSQGASGGQETQYF

j_gene: TRBJ2-3
v_gene: TRBV28
CDR3aa: CASSSVEPTDTQYF

j_gene: TRBJ2-2
v_gene: TRBV7-2
CDR3aa: CASSRAVWDTGELFF

j_gene: TRBJ2-7
v_gene: TRBV27
CDR3aa: CASRTLNAYEQYF

j_gene: TRBJ2-3
v_gene: TRBV20-1
CDR3aa: CSARFPAGSSTDTQYF

j_gene: TRBJ1-4
v_gene: TRBV20-1
CDR3aa: CSARFGTGSEKLFF

j_gene: TRBJ2-6
v_gene: TRBV25-1
CDR3aa: CATTESGANVLTF

j_gene: TRBJ1-1
v_gene: TRBV5-1
CDR3aa: CASSLEPEVVTEAFF

j_gene: .
v_gene: TRBV5-1
CDR3aa: CASSLPWDSQTLNYEQYF

j_gene: TRBJ1-2
v_gene: TRBV27
CDR3aa: CASSLVPVRHGYTF

j_gene: TRBJ2-3
v_gene: TRBV20-1
CDR3aa: CSHRRQSTDTQYF

j_gene: TRBJ2-1
v_gene: TRBV28
CDR3aa: CASSRTSGLYNEQFF

j_gene: TRBJ1-6
v_gene: TRBV20-1
CDR3aa: CSAREVGQANSPLHF

j_gene: TRBJ1-1
v_gene: TRBV4-3
CDR3aa: CASRTGKGVQNTEAFF

j_gene: TRBJ2-2
v_gene: TRBV5-1
CDR3aa: CASSRGMNTGELFF

j_gene: TRBJ1-4
v_gene: TRBV27
CDR3aa: CASSPIHRQEMEKLFF

j_gene: TRBJ1-5
v_gene: TRBV5-5
CDR3aa: CASSLFGIDQPQHF

j_gene: TRBJ2-3
v_gene: TRBV5-1
CDR3aa: CASSLFGDGTDTQYF

j_gene: TRBJ2-5
v_gene: TRBV11-1
CDR3aa: CASSLTKETQYF

j_gene: TRBJ1-1
v_gene: TRBV29-1
CDR3aa: CSVVVENTEAFF

j_gene: TRBJ2-1
v_gene: TRBV4-2
CDR3aa: CASSQDISGRGDEQFF

j_gene: TRBJ2-1
v_gene: TRBV11-2
CDR3aa: CASSFGYRVNNEQFF

j_gene: TRBJ2-5
v_gene: TRBV28
CDR3aa: CASETGSLSPVWTQYF

j_gene: TRBJ1-5
v_gene: TRBV3-1
CDR3aa: CASSAGQGGNQPQHF

j_gene: TRBJ1-5
v_gene: TRBV6-1
CDR3aa: CASKRGDTLLEPQHF

j_gene: TRBJ2-5
v_gene: TRBV20-1
CDR3aa: CSAYSGSDQETQYF

j_gene: TRBJ2-3
v_gene: TRBV29-1
CDR3aa: CSVEISSGADTQYF

j_gene: TRBJ2-2
v_gene: TRBV5-1
CDR3aa: CASRADTGELFF